This T cell receptor beta chain is drawn from a study of T cell responses to AZD1222 COVID-19 vaccine. Whole-study results and caveats: Seropositivity was recorded at baseline in only a handful of AZD1222 recipients. Vaccine-associated CD4 TCRs ranged over spike, dominating at 160-218 and 743-854. Donors, mostly white British, included more females; clonal diversity was possibly underestimated.

Notes on this clone: The antigen is unknown.

Germline trimming cut 5 bases from V and 0 bases from J; bases unmatched to any gene: 7. Germline V gene lookup returns CDR1 MNHEY and CDR2 SVGAGI. The CDR3 has 15 amino acids. The protocol was immunoSEQ multiplex PCR, while the TCRdb copy is restricted to in-frame clones and leaves out a portion. The sample lists some 79,000 clones, around 80% occurring once. Pooling of second doses given at about 4 or about 12 weeks was done. The chain recombines TRBV6-5 with TRBJ2-7; 7 bases are shared with TRBD1. The sequences come from peripheral blood, collected 28 days after the second AZD1222 dose. The clonotype originates from an adult who received the AZD1222 COVID-19 vaccine. The CDR3 reads CASSPAGTASYEQYF. CDR3 DNA sequence: TGTGCCAGCAGTCCCGCCGGGACAGCCTCCTACGAGCAGTACTTC.